These 18 T cell receptor beta chains came from one sample sequenced in a study of CD8+ T cells in alopecia areata. cDNA reverse transcribed from extracted RNA served as the sequencing template. Produced via immunoSEQ multiplex PCR; TCRdb's table is partial and in-frame only. The sample lists about 200,000 clones; about three fifths were seen once. Treatment: oral pan-JAK inhibitor, 5-10 mg twice daily. Specimen: CD4+ T cells sorted from blood, collected at week 24, from a patient treated with tofacitinib. These receptors were collected from a human donor with alopecia areata.

This clone was found once. This chain connects TRBV9 to TRBJ2-7; 12 bases map to TRBD1. V lost 3 bases, J lost 7 bases, and 5 bases stayed unmatched. The length of the CDR3 is 14 residues. In germline, CDR1 is SGDLS, CDR2 YYNGEE. The CDR3 loop reads CASSAGQGAGEQYF. Written as DNA, the CDR3 is TGTGCCAGCAGCGCGGGACAGGGGGCAGGAGAGCAGTACTTC.

This clone was observed a handful of times. The V and J genes are TRBV5-6 and TRBJ2-3; D not resolved. This CDR3 has 14 residues. Looked up from germline, CDR1 is SGHDT and CDR2 is YYEEEE. Trimming took 3 bases from V and 0 from J, leaving 8 bases between them. CDR3 bases: TGTGCCAGCAGCTCCCTGCTCAGCACAGATACGCAGTATTTT. It translates to CASSSLLSTDTQYF.

This sequence joins TRBV9 and TRBJ2-1; 7 bases match TRBD2. V was pared by 0 bases and J by 5 bases, with 2 bases of the junction left unmatched. This CDR3 is built from 14 residues. The V gene's germline CDR1 is SGDLS and CDR2 YYNGEE. The CDR3 here is CASSVASGDNEQFF. The CDR3 region has the DNA TGTGCCAGCAGCGTAGCTAGCGGAGACAATGAGCAGTTCTTC.

The J gene is TRBJ1-1, the V gene TRBV27; D unclear. The CDR3 length is 13 residues. CDR1 and CDR2 from the germline V gene are MNHEY and SMNVEV (reference sequence). Trimming pared 3 bases from V and 3 bases from J, leaving 8 bases between. CDR3 in DNA: TGTGCCAGCAGTTTGTTCGAAGACACTGAAGCTTTCTTT. Translated, it gives CASSLFEDTEAFF.

This chain connects TRBV29-1 to TRBJ2-5, with 11 bases fitting TRBD2. Germline V gene data show CDR1 as SQVTM and CDR2 as ANQGSEA. Trimming took 5 bases from V and 0 from J; bases not matched to a gene: 8. This CDR3 is 16 amino acids long. For the CDR3, the DNA is TGCAGCGTTCCACTAGCGGGGGCTGGGTACCAAGAGACCCAGTACTTC. It codes for CSVPLAGAGYQETQYF.

This clone was detected once. This chain joins TRBV6-5 and TRBJ1-1, with D tentatively TRBD1 (6 bases). CDR1 is MNHEY and CDR2 is SVGAGI in the germline V gene. The CDR3 length is 13 residues. V was cut by 5 bases and J by 5 bases, with 12 bases left in between. The CDR3 DNA is TGTGCCAGCAGTCGAAACACAGGGACTGAAGCTTTCTTT. This gives the protein CASSRNTGTEAFF.

V gene TRBV25-1 combines with J gene TRBJ2-7; D remains ambiguous. Deletions cut 4 bases from V and 7 bases from J, with 14 bases between. This CDR3 contains 13 residues. The germline V gene encodes CDR1 MGHDK and CDR2 SYGVNS. CDR3 coding DNA: TGTGCCAGCAGTGCAGCCGCGGTGTGGGAGCAGTACTTC. This sequence encodes CASSAAAVWEQYF.

This clone has only a few counts. The chain uses TRBV6-1 and TRBJ2-2; 9 bases agree with TRBD1. V was clipped by 8 bases and J by 5 bases; unmatched bases: 3. The CDR3 loop spans 13 amino acids. Germline lookup yields CDR1 MNHNS and CDR2 SASEGT. The DNA of the CDR3 is TGTGCCAGCTCTGACAGGGGGACCGGGGAGCTGTTTTTT. This gives the protein CASSDRGTGELFF.

A few counts support this clone. The chain carries TRBV5-5 and TRBJ1-2; TRBD1 agrees at 7 bases. The CDR3 has 13 residues. V lost 4 bases to trimming and J lost 7 bases; unmatched junction nucleotides: 7. Germline loops: CDR1 SGHKS, CDR2 YYEKEE (reference sequence). CDR3 nucleotide sequence: TGTGCCAGCAGCCAAGACAGGGTGGGTGGCTACACCTTC. Translating it yields CASSQDRVGGYTF.

This sequence joins TRBV7-2 and TRBJ2-7, with D hard to call. V lost 5 bases to trimming and J lost 4 bases, with 12 bases between them. CDR1 and CDR2 from the germline V gene are SGHTA and FQGNSA. CDR3 length: 13 amino acids. The CDR3 loop reads CASSLKTHYEQYF. As DNA, the CDR3 is TGTGCCAGCAGCCTAAAGACACATTACGAGCAGTACTTC.

The V and J genes are TRBV29-1 and TRBJ2-3; 8 nucleotides agree with TRBD1. Trimming at V came to 7 bases and at J to 0 bases, leaving 6 bases not matched to a gene. The CDR3 totals 14 residues. Germline assignment: CDR1 SQVTM and CDR2 ANQGSEA. CDR3 DNA sequence: TGCAGCGGAACAGGGGGGCTTAGCACAGATACGCAGTATTTT. Residues: CSGTGGLSTDTQYF.

CDR3 DNA sequence: TGTGCCAGCAGCCAACCTCCGTCGGGTGGTGGCTACACCTTC. As protein: CASSQPPSGGGYTF. The V and J genes are TRBV4-2 and TRBJ1-2; no firm D call. V lost 2 bases, J lost 7 bases, and 14 bases lay in between. Per germline, CDR1 LGHNA and CDR2 YNFKEQ. The CDR3 runs 14 residues.

This clone was seen a handful of times. The chain couples TRBV5-1 to TRBJ2-1, with TRBD1 matching over 9 bases. This CDR3 contains 15 residues. Germline lookup yields CDR1 SGHRS and CDR2 YFSETQ. The V segment lost 1 base and the J segment 6 bases; nucleotides outside the gene matches: 5. As DNA, the CDR3 is TGCGCCAGCAGCTTGATGGCGACAGGGGGCAATGAGCAGTTCTTC. It yields the protein CASSLMATGGNEQFF.

V gene TRBV5-1 combines with J gene TRBJ2-7; D perhaps matches TRBD2 (6 bases). Trimming removed 4 bases from V and 0 bases from J, with 14 bases in between. This CDR3 has 15 residues. Germline V gene lookup returns CDR1 SGHRS and CDR2 YFSETQ. The CDR3 bases are TGCGCCAGCAGCGCGGGGACCGCCAGCTCCTACGAGCAGTACTTC. It yields the protein CASSAGTASSYEQYF.

The chain carries TRBV2 and TRBJ1-5; D remains ambiguous. Germline CDR1 and CDR2: SNHLY and FYNNEI. Deletions cut 4 bases from V and 1 base from J, with 14 bases between. This CDR3 contains 16 residues. In DNA, the CDR3 is TGTGCCAGCAGTGCCAGGTTGGCTCGAAGCAATCAGCCCCAGCATTTT. Translated, it gives CASSARLARSNQPQHF.

CDR3 bases: TGCGCCAGCAGCCAAGATCCCGCAGTTAACTATGGCTACACCTTC. Amino acids: CASSQDPAVNYGYTF. The V gene is TRBV4-1, the J gene TRBJ1-2; D ambiguous. Trimming stripped 0 bases from V and 1 base from J, with 9 bases between. The V gene's germline CDR1 is MGHRA and CDR2 YSYEKL. The CDR3 consists of 15 residues.

This clone has just a few counts. In DNA form, the CDR3 reads TGTGCCAGCAGCCTCGAGTGGGATTCGACAGATACGCAGTATTTT. This codes for CASSLEWDSTDTQYF. V and J are TRBV9 and TRBJ2-3; D ambiguous. This CDR3 spans 15 amino acids. CDR1 is SGDLS, CDR2 YYNGEE, per germline. The V and J ends lost 4 bases and 3 bases respectively, with 15 bases between them.

The V and J genes are TRBV18 and TRBJ2-3, with D possibly TRBD1 on 6 matching bases. The ends were cut back, 6 bases at V and 4 bases at J, with 14 bases in the middle. The CDR3 extends over 14 amino acids. CDR1 KGHSH and CDR2 LQKENI come from the germline V gene. In nucleotides, the CDR3 is TGTGCCAGCTCGGTGGACAGATCGGCAGATACGCAGTATTTT. Amino acids: CASSVDRSADTQYF.